The 26 T cell receptor beta chains reported below all come from one sample, sequenced in a study of T cells generated in artificial thymic organoids. Reverse primers in the TRAC or TRBC constant regions drove separate semi-nested PCRs for TCRalpha and TCRbeta. TCRdb ran MiXCR on the 5' RACE reads and lists one entry per CDR3 protein. Of about 9,000 distinct CDR3 sequences in the sample, around 17% are singletons; the top ten hold more than 1.4%. The specimen was naive CD8+ T cells from the thymus. The subset denotes: CD3+TCRalphabeta+CD8SP T cells; for blood, CD45RO-CCR7+ naive CD8+ T cells. The receptors originated from a human donor who gave cord blood stem cells for thymic organoid culture, a cardiac surgery patient who gave postnatal thymus, or a blood donor (not recorded which).

This clonotype was seen only a few times. The chain links TRBV2 to TRBJ1-5, with D perhaps TRBD1 (5 bases). The germline V gene encodes CDR1 SNHLY and CDR2 FYNNEI. The CDR3 totals 18 residues. Trimming stripped 3 bases from V and 7 bases from J, with 25 bases between. Here the CDR3 DNA reads TGTGCCAGCAGTGAGTCCGCCTCAGGGTTAAGGAAGGAGCAGCCCCAGCATTTT. It translates to CASSESASGLRKEQPQHF.

This rearrangement joins TRBV2 to TRBJ2-3; D is unresolved. In germline, CDR1 is SNHLY, CDR2 FYNNEI. The V gene lost 6 bases and the J gene lost 2 bases, with 9 bases spanning the gap. CDR3 size: 13 residues. The CDR3 spells CASSATYTDTQYF. In nucleotides, the CDR3 is TGTGCCAGCAGCGCGACCTACACAGATACGCAGTATTTT. Full variable domain (rest looked up from reference TRBV2 and TRBJ2-3): EPEVTQTPSHQVTQMGQEVILRCVPISNHLYFYWYRQILGQKVEFLVSFYNNEISEKSEIFDDQFSVERPDGSNFTLKIRSTKLEDSAMYFCASSATYTDTQYFGPGTRLTVL.

This clonotype has more than one count but fewer than ten. This may be a read error, as it is one base from a much larger clone. This rearrangement joins TRBV27 to TRBJ2-7, with D perhaps matching TRBD1 (5 bases). Germline V gene data show CDR1 as MNHEY and CDR2 as SMNVEV (reference sequence). CDR3 length equals 13 residues. CDR3 DNA sequence: TGTGCCAGCAGTTTCGGACAAAACTACGAGCAGTGCTTC. Translating it yields CASSFGQNYEQCF.

In this sample, this clonotype turned up once. Being one base from a much bigger clone, this may be a read error. This sequence joins TRBV12-3 or TRBV12-4 and TRBJ2-1; TRBD1 matches 10 bases. V lost 11 bases, J lost 7 bases, and 17 bases stayed unmatched. The CDR3 has 16 amino acids. The CDR3 sequence: CAGKDGTGVPTNEQFF. The CDR3 region has the DNA TGTGCCGGCAAAGACGGGACAGGGGTTCCTACAAATGAGCAGTTCTTC.

This clonotype has ten or more counts. This chain uses TRBV5-4 with TRBJ2-2, with 8 bases fitting TRBD1. V lost 4 bases, J lost 3 bases, and 17 bases stayed unmatched. Germline V gene data show CDR1 as SGHNT and CDR2 as YYREEE (reference sequence). The CDR3 loop spans 19 amino acids. The CDR3 spells CASSSSGAGQGWDTGELFF. The CDR3 region has the DNA TGTGCCAGCAGCAGCTCTGGGGCCGGACAGGGCTGGGACACCGGGGAGCTGTTTTTT.

This clonotype occurred a few times. The chain is built from TRBV28 and TRBJ1-4, with D perhaps matching TRBD1 (6 bases). V was trimmed by 2 bases and J by 5 bases, leaving 18 bases between them. Germline V gene lookup returns CDR1 MDHEN and CDR2 SYDVKM. The CDR3 contains 17 residues. In nucleotides, the CDR3 is TGTGCCAGCAGTTTAATATCCCGGACAGACCTCAATGAAAAACTGTTTTTT. Protein product: CASSLISRTDLNEKLFF.

Within the sample, this clonotype is medium-sized. The genes are TRBV12-3 or TRBV12-4 and TRBJ1-1; D call uncertain. This CDR3 has 13 amino acids. V lost 2 bases to trimming and J lost 1 base, with 5 bases between them. The CDR3 region has the DNA TGTGCCAGCAGTTTAAACTCGAACACTGAAGCTTTCTTT. Translated, it gives CASSLNSNTEAFF.

Within the sample, this clonotype is medium-sized. The chain couples TRBV6-1 to TRBJ2-7; 13 nucleotides line up with TRBD2. CDR3 length equals 17 residues. CDR1 is MNHNS, CDR2 SASEGT, per germline. After removal of 5 bases from V and 3 bases from J, the junction contained 10 bases not matched to a gene. The CDR3 region is CASSSRTSGGYYYEQYF. In DNA, the CDR3 is TGTGCCAGCAGTTCCCGGACTAGCGGGGGTTATTACTACGAGCAGTACTTC.

This clonotype has a count of ten or more. The chain joins TRBV12-3 or TRBV12-4 to TRBJ2-5, with 7 bases identical to TRBD1. The CDR3 contains 13 residues. V shed 5 bases, J shed 1 base, and the junction held 1 base outside the gene matches. CDR3 protein: CASSGDSQETQYF. The CDR3 region has the DNA TGTGCCAGCAGTGGGGACAGCCAAGAGACCCAGTACTTC.

By its share, this clonotype is medium-sized. This chain joins TRBV5-5 and TRBJ2-1, with D perhaps TRBD1 (5 bases). Looked up from germline, CDR1 is SGHKS and CDR2 is YYEKEE (reference sequence). The ends were cut back, 0 bases at V and 9 bases at J, with 7 bases in the middle. The CDR3 is 12 amino acids. Here the CDR3 DNA reads TGTGCCAGCAGCTTGGAGGGGTTTGAGCAGTTCTTC. It codes for CASSLEGFEQFF.

This clonotype is medium-sized in the sample. V is TRBV29-1 and J is TRBJ1-1, with a weak D call TRBD1 (6 bases). The CDR3 has 12 amino acids. CDR1 is SQVTM, CDR2 ANQGSEA, per germline. V was pared by 2 bases and J by 11 bases, with 15 bases between. The CDR3 protein is CSVEYGGHGAFF. CDR3 DNA sequence: TGCAGCGTTGAATATGGGGGGCATGGGGCTTTCTTT.

This clonotype was seen more than once but under ten times. The chain carries TRBV5-6 and TRBJ2-3; D is undetermined. Trimming stripped 0 bases from V and 5 bases from J, with 7 bases between. Germline V gives CDR1 SGHDT, CDR2 YYEEEE. This CDR3 is built from 13 residues. CDR3 bases: TGTGCCAGCAGCTTGGTTCTACTAGATACGCAGTATTTT. Its protein product is CASSLVLLDTQYF.

This clonotype showed up just once. The genes are TRBV2 and TRBJ2-1; 9 nucleotides match TRBD2. The CDR3 runs to 13 residues. Germline V gene lookup returns CDR1 SNHLY and CDR2 FYNNEI. V lost 7 bases and J lost 5; bases outside the gene matches: 3. The CDR3 region is CASIRLADNEQFF. The CDR3 DNA reads TGTGCCAGCATCAGACTAGCGGACAATGAGCAGTTCTTC.

This clonotype was found many times. The genes are TRBV27 and TRBJ2-6, with 7 bases aligning to TRBD1. Germline assignment: CDR1 MNHEY and CDR2 SMNVEV (reference sequence). The V segment lost 5 bases and the J segment 4 bases; nucleotides outside the gene matches: 5. There are 15 residues in the CDR3. CDR3 in amino acids: CASSTTGVGANVLTF. The CDR3 nucleotides are TGTGCCAGCAGTACCACAGGGGTAGGGGCCAACGTCCTGACTTTC. The full variable domain, its missing parts supplied by reference TRBV27 and TRBJ2-6, is EAQVTQNPRYLITVTGKKLTVTCSQNMNHEYMSWYRQDPGLGLRQIYYSMNVEVTDKGDVPEGYKVSRKEKRNFPLILESPSPNQTSLYFCASSTTGVGANVLTFGAGSRLTVL.

By frequency in the sample, this clonotype is medium-sized (0.01 to 0.1%). This chain connects TRBV29-1 to TRBJ1-1; the D gene is possibly TRBD1 (5 bases). This CDR3 region has 12 residues. The germline V gene has CDR1 SQVTM and CDR2 ANQGSEA. V dropped 3 bases and J dropped 5 bases, with 10 bases sitting between them. CDR3: CSVESGGTEAFF. In nucleotides, the CDR3 is TGCAGCGTTGAGTCGGGGGGGACTGAAGCTTTCTTT.

Worth noting for this clonotype: A much larger clone lies one base from this, so it may be a read error. The chain is built from TRBV4-1 and TRBJ2-5, with D unresolved. This CDR3 comprises 14 residues. CDR1 is MGHRA, CDR2 YSYEKL, per germline. The V end lost 4 bases, the J end lost 5 bases, and 14 bases lay between the germline ends. CDR3 nucleotide sequence: TGCGCCAGCAGCCGAGAAGGGTCCTGGGAGACCCAGTACTTC. Translation: CASSREGSWETQYF.

This clonotype ranks as medium-sized (0.01 to 0.1%). V usage is TRBV7-6 and J usage is TRBJ2-5; 9 nucleotides line up with TRBD2. Germline values: CDR1 SGHVS, CDR2 FNYEAQ. The junction had 22 bases not matched to a gene; V was cut back by 1 base and J by 13 bases. The CDR3 extends over 18 amino acids. CDR3 amino acids: CASSLEQAGHRREGHWYF. The CDR3 region has the DNA TGTGCCAGCAGCTTAGAACAAGCCGGGCATCGGCGGGAGGGCCATTGGTACTTC.

By share, this clonotype ranks as medium-sized. The chain links TRBV7-9 to TRBJ2-7; 8 nucleotides line up with TRBD1. The trim removed 5 bases at V and 9 bases at J, leaving 6 bases unmatched. CDR3 length equals 12 residues. Germline V lookup: CDR1 SEHNR, CDR2 FQNEAQ (reference sequence). As DNA, the CDR3 is TGTGCCAGCAGCACCCAACAGGGGGTGCAGTACTTC. As protein: CASSTQQGVQYF.

The CDR3 nucleotides are TGTGCCAGCAGCACCTGGGCTGGGTACGGGGAGCTGTTTTTT. Amino acid sequence: CASSTWAGYGELFF. The chain combines TRBV5-4 with TRBJ2-2; D is unclear. Germline assignment: CDR1 SGHNT and CDR2 YYREEE (reference sequence). Deletions cut 4 bases from V and 7 bases from J, with 14 bases between. The length of the CDR3 is 14 residues.

Within the sample, this clonotype is medium-sized (0.01 to 0.1%). V usage is TRBV12-3 or TRBV12-4 and J usage is TRBJ1-2, with 7 nucleotides matching TRBD1. The CDR3 runs to 12 residues. Unmatched junction bases numbered 1, after V lost 6 bases and J lost 3 bases. CDR3 DNA: TGTGCCAGCAGCGGACAGGACTATGGCTACACCTTC. It is translated as CASSGQDYGYTF.

The V gene is TRBV3-1, the J gene TRBJ2-5; tentative D call: TRBD2 (7 bases). This CDR3 has 15 amino acids. V lost 0 bases, J lost 4 bases, and 12 bases lay in between. Looked up from germline, CDR1 is LGHDT and CDR2 is YNNKEL (reference sequence). The CDR3 spells CASSQDPGGLETQYF. CDR3 DNA: TGTGCCAGCAGCCAAGATCCGGGGGGCTTAGAGACCCAGTACTTC.

In its sample, this clonotype ranks as medium-sized (0.01 to 0.1%). This chain connects TRBV6-2 or TRBV6-3 to TRBJ1-1, with D perhaps TRBD1 (5 bases). Trimming took 2 bases from V and 4 from J, leaving 14 bases between them. Germline CDR1 and CDR2: MNHEY and SVGEGT. This CDR3 region has 15 residues. The CDR3 is CASSYPGGWSTEAFF. The CDR3 DNA follows: TGTGCCAGCAGTTACCCCGGGGGGTGGAGCACTGAAGCTTTCTTT.

Judged by abundance, this clonotype is medium-sized. CDR3 sequence: CASSLLGPLFGSSGNTIYF. The CDR3, as DNA: TGTGCCAGCAGTTTACTCGGCCCCCTCTTTGGCAGCTCTGGAAACACCATATATTTT. V gene TRBV27 combines with J gene TRBJ1-3; no firm D call. V was trimmed by 2 bases and J by 0 bases, leaving 20 bases between them. CDR1 is MNHEY and CDR2 is SMNVEV in the germline V gene (reference sequence). This CDR3 region has 19 residues.

Of note for this clonotype: This may be a read error: a much more frequent sequence differs by one nucleotide. The chain is built from TRBV2 and TRBJ2-1, with 12 bases fitting TRBD2. Germline trimming cut 6 bases from V and 8 bases from J; bases unmatched to any gene: 8. CDR1 SNHLY and CDR2 FYNNEI come from the germline V gene. The CDR3 is 15 amino acids. CDR3 sequence (DNA): TGTGCCAGCAGCGAGACTAGCGGGAGAGACCATGAGCAGTTCTTC. This encodes CASSETSGRDHEQFF.

For the CDR3, the DNA is TGTGCCAGTAGTATAGATACGGACAATAACTATGGCTACACCTTC. Amino acid sequence: CASSIDTDNNYGYTF. This chain links TRBV19 with TRBJ1-2; D is possibly TRBD1 (5 bases). The CDR3 length is 15 residues. Germline V gives CDR1 LNHDA, CDR2 SQIVND (reference sequence). With 0 bases removed from V and 1 base from J, the gap between germline ends came to 9 bases.

Within the sample, this clonotype is medium-sized. The chain carries TRBV4-1 and TRBJ1-6, with D possibly matching TRBD1 (5 bases). This CDR3 is built from 15 residues. The germline gives CDR1 MGHRA, CDR2 YSYEKL. V lost 1 base and J 10 bases, leaving 14 bases between the germline ends. The CDR3 DNA is TGCGCCAGCAGCCAAGTTTTCAGGGTCGAGTCACCCCTCCACTTT. Its protein is CASSQVFRVESPLHF.